This TCR beta chain was documented in a study of tumor-infiltrating lymphocytes in primary liver carcinoma. This clonotype was detected ten times or more. From unsorted bulk tissue weighing about 20-32 mg, DNA and RNA were co-extracted. A primer in the constant region served to generate TCR beta cDNA from roughly 450 ng of total RNA. Slightly modified ARM-PCR, run as three nested multiplex PCR rounds, produced the TCR beta libraries. PCR rounds one and two used TRBV1-TRBV30 forward primers with a C-beta reverse primer for roughly 9 cycles each. One entry per CDR3 protein results from TCRdb running MiXCR on the multiplex PCR reads. This sample has roughly 100,000 distinct CDR3 sequences, with 55% to 70% found just once. CDR1 and CDR2 from the germline V gene are MNHNS and SASEGT. V was trimmed by 4 bases and J by 1 base, leaving 13 bases between them. The CDR3 covers 15 residues.

The receptor was isolated from a woman in her fifties or sixties with primary liver carcinoma and hepatitis B virus infection. The specimen was liver tumor tissue from sampling region 5. The subset: tumor region T5, tumor centre. V gene TRBV6-1 combines with J gene TRBJ2-5, with a possible D match to TRBD1 (5 bases). CDR3 protein: CASSVNPDSQETQYF. The CDR3, as DNA: TGTGCCAGCAGTGTAAACCCTGACAGCCAAGAGACCCAGTACTTC.